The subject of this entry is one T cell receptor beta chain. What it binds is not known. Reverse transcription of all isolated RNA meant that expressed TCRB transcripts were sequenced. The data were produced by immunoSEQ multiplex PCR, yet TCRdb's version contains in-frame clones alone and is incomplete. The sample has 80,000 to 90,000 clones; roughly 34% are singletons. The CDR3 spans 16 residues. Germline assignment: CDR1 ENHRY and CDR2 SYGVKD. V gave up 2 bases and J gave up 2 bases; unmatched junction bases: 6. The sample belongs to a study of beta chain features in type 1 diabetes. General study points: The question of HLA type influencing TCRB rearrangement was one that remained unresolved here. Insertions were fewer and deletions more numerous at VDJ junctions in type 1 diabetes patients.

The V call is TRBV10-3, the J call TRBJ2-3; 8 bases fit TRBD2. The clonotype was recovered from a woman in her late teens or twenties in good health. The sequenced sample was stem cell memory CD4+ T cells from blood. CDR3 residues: CAISEGIAGSTDTQYF. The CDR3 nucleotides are TGTGCCATCAGTGAGGGGATAGCGGGGTCCACAGATACGCAGTATTTT.